One T cell receptor beta chain is described in this entry. Its antigen is not known. The ends were cut back, 1 base at V and 2 bases at J, with 15 bases in the middle. The CDR3 is 16 residues long. CDR1 is LNHNV, CDR2 YYDKDF, per germline (reference sequence). A second PCR of roughly 6 to 12 cycles used a sample-barcoded 5' primer and a J-beta primer mix. CDR3-containing paired-end reads numbering at least 2.5 million came from each sample. TCRdb re-derived calls from the 5' RACE reads in MiXCR, one entry per CDR3 protein. The data hold around 790,000 distinct CDR3 sequences, with around 45% observed a single time. This sample is part of a study of blood T cells in healthy people across ages. Study-wide findings and caveats: What prevented conclusive comparison of naive and antigen-experienced cells was that PBMCs were unsorted. Age showed a roughly linear inverse relationship with TCR beta diversity per million T cells.

Input material: blood. The chain combines TRBV15 with TRBJ2-7; D is unresolved. This clonotype was sampled from a man aged 55 to 70 in good health. This chain's CDR3 is CATSRGGAGSAYEQYF. In nucleotides, the CDR3 is TGTGCCACCAGCAGAGGAGGTGCCGGCTCCGCCTACGAGCAGTACTTC.